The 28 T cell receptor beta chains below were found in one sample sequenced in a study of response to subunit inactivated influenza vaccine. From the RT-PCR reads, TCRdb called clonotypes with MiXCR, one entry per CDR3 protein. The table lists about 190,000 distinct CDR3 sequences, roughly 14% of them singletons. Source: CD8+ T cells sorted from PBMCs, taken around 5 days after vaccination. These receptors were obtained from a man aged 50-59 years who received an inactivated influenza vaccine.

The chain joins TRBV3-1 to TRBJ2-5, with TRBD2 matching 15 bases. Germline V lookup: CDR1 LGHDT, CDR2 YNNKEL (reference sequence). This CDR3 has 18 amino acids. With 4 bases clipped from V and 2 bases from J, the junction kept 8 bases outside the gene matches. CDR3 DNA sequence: TGTGCCAGCAGCCTTTGGACTAGCGGGGGGGCAATTCAAGAGACCCAGTACTTC. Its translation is CASSLWTSGGAIQETQYF.

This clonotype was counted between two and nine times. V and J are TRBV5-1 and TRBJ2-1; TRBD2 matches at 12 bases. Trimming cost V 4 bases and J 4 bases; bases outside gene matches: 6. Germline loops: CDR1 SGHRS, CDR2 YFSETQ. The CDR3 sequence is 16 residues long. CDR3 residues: CASSPWTSGVYNEQFF. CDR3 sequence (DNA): TGCGCCAGCAGCCCCTGGACTAGCGGGGTTTACAATGAGCAGTTCTTC.

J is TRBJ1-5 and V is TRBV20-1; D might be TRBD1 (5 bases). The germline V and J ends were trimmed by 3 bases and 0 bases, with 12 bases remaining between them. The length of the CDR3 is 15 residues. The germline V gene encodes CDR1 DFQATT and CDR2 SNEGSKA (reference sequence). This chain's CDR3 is CSASFWGDSNQPQHF. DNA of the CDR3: TGCAGTGCTAGTTTTTGGGGGGATAGCAATCAGCCCCAGCATTTT.

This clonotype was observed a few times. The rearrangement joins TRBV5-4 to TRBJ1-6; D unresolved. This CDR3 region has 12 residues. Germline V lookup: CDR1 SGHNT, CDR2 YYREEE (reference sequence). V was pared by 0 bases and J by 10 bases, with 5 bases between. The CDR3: CASSLENSPLHF. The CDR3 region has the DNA TGTGCCAGCAGCTTGGAGAACTCACCCCTCCACTTT.

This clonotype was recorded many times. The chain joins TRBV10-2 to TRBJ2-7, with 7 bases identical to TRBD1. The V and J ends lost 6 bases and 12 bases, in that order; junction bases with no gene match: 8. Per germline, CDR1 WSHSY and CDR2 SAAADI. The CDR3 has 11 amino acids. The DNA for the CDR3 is TGCGCCAGCAGATCAGGGGGTTATACGTACTTC. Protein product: CASRSGGYTYF.

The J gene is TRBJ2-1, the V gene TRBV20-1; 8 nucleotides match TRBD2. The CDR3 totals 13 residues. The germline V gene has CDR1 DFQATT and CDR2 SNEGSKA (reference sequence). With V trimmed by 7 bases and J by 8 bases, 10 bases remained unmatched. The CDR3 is CSVHQRERHEQFF. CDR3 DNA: TGCAGTGTTCATCAGCGGGAGAGGCATGAGCAGTTCTTC.

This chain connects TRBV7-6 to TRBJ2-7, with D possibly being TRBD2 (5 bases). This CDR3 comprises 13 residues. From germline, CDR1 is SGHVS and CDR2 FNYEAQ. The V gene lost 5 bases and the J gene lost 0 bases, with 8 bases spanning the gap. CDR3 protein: CASSSRDSYEQYF. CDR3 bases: TGTGCCAGCAGCAGTCGGGACTCCTACGAGCAGTACTTC.

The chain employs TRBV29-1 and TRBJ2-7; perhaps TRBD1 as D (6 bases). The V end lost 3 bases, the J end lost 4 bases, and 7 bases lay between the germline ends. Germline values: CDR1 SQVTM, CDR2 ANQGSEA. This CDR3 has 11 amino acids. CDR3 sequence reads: CSVDRGYEQYF. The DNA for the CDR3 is TGCAGCGTTGACAGGGGTTACGAGCAGTACTTC.

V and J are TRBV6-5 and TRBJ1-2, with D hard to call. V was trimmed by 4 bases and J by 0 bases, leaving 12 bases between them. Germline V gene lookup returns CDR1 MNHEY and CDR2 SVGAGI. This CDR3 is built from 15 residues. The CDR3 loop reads CASSWRWGANYGYTF. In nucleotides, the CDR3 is TGTGCCAGCAGTTGGCGTTGGGGAGCTAACTATGGCTACACCTTC.

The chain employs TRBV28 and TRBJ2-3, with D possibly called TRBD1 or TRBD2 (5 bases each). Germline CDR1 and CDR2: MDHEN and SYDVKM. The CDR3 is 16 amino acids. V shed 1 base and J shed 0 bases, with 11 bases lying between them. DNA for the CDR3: TGTGCCAGCAGTTTATTAACGGGGCTTAGCACAGATACGCAGTATTTT. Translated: CASSLLTGLSTDTQYF.

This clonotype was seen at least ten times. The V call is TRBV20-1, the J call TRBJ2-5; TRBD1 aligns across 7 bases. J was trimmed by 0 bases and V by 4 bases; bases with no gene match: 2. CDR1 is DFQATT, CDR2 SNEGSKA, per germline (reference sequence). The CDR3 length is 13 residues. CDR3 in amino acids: CSAKGQNQETQYF. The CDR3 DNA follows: TGCAGTGCTAAGGGACAGAACCAAGAGACCCAGTACTTC.

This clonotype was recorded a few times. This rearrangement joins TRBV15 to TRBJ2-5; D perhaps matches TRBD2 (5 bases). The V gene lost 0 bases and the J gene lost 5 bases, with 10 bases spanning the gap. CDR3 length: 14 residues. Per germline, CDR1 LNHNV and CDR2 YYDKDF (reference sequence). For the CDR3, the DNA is TGTGCCACCAGCAGAGATCTTCGGAGGGAGACCCAGTACTTC. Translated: CATSRDLRRETQYF.

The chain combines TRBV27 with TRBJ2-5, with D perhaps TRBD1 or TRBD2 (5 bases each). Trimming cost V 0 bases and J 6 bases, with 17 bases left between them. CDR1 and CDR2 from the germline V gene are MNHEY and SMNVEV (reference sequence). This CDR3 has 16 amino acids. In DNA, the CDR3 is TGTGCCAGCAGTTTATCTACCTCGGGACCGACGAAGACCCAGTACTTC. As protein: CASSLSTSGPTKTQYF.

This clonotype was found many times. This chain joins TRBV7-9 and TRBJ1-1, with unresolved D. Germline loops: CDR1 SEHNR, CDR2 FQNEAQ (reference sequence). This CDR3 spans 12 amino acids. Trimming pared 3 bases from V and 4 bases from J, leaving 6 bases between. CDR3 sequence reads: CASSFLATEAFF. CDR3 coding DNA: TGTGCCAGCAGCTTCCTGGCCACTGAAGCTTTCTTT.

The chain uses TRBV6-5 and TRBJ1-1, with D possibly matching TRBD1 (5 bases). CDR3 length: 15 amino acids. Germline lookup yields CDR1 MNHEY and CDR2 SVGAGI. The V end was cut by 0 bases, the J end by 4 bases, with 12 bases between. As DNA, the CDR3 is TGTGCCAGCAGTTACTCGAATCCAGGGTCCACTGAAGCTTTCTTT. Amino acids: CASSYSNPGSTEAFF.

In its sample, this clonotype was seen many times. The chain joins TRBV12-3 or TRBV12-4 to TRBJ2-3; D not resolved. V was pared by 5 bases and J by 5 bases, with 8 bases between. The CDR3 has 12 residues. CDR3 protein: CASSTMEDTQYF. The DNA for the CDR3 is TGTGCCAGCAGTACCATGGAAGATACGCAGTATTTT.

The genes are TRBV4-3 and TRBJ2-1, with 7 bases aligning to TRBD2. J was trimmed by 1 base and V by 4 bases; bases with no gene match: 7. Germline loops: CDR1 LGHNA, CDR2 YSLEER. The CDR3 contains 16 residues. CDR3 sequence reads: CASSRGTGRSYNEQFF. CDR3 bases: TGCGCCAGCAGCCGGGGGACCGGGAGGTCCTACAATGAGCAGTTCTTC.

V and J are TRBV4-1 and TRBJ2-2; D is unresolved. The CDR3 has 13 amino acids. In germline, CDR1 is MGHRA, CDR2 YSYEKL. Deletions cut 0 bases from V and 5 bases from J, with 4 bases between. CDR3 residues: CASSQEWTGELFF. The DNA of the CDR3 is TGCGCCAGCAGCCAAGAGTGGACCGGGGAGCTGTTTTTT.

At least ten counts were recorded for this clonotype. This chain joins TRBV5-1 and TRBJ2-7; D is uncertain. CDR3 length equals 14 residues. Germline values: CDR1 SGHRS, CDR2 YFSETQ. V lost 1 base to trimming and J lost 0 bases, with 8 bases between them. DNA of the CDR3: TGCGCCAGCAGCTTGTCATCCCCCTCCTACGAGCAGTACTTC. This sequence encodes CASSLSSPSYEQYF.

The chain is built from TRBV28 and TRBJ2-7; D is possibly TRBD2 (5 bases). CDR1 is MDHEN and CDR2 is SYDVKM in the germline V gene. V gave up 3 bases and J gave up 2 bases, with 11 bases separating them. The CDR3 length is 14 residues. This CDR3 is CASSLTRAPYEQYF. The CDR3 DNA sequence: TGTGCCAGCAGTTTGACGAGGGCCCCCTACGAGCAGTACTTC.

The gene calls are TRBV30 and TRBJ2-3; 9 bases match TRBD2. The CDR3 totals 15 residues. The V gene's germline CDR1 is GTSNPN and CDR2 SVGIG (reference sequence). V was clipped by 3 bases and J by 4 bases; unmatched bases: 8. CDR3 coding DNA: TGTGCCTGGAGCGGGGGACTAGCTTTCCCAGATACGCAGTATTTT. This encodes CAWSGGLAFPDTQYF.

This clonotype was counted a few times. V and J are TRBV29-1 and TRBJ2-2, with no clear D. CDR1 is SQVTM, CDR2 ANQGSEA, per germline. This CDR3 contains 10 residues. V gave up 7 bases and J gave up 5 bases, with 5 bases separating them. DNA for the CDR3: TGCAGCGCCTGGACCGGGGAGCTGTTTTTT. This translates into CSAWTGELFF.

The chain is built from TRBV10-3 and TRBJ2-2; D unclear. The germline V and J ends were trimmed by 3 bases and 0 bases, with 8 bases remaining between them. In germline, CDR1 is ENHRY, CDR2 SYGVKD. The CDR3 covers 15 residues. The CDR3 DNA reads TGTGCCATCAGTGAAGGCATCGCGAACACCGGGGAGCTGTTTTTT. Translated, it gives CAISEGIANTGELFF.

DNA for the CDR3: TGCAGCGTGGAGACAGGAAACGCCTACGAGCAGTACTTC. Translating gives CSVETGNAYEQYF. The chain links TRBV29-1 to TRBJ2-7, with a tentative D call TRBD1 (6 bases). Germline V gene sequence: CDR1 SQVTM, CDR2 ANQGSEA. This CDR3 spans 13 amino acids. V shed 6 bases and J shed 2 bases, with 14 bases lying between them.

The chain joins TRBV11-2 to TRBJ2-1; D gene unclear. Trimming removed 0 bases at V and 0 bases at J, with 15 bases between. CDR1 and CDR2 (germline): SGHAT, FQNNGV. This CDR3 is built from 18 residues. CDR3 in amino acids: CASSLEHSRLSSYNEQFF. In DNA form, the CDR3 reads TGTGCCAGCAGCTTAGAACACTCGAGGCTGAGCTCCTACAATGAGCAGTTCTTC.

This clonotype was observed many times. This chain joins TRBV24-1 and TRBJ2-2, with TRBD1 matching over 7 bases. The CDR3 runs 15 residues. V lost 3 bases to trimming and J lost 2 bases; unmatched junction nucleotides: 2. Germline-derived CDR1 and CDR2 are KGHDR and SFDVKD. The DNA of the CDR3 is TGTGCCACCAGTGATAGACAGGGAAACACCGGGGAGCTGTTTTTT. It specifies CATSDRQGNTGELFF.

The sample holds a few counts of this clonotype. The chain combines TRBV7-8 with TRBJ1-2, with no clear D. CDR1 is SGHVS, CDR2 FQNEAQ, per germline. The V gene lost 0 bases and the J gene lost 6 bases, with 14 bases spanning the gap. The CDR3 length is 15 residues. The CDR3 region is CASSLAYAALDGYTF. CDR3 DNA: TGTGCCAGCAGCTTAGCGTACGCAGCCCTGGATGGCTACACCTTC.

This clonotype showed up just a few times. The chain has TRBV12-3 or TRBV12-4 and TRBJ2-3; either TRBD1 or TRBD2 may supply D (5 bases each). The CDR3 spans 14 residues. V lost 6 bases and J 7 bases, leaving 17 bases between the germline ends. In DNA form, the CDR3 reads TGTGCCAGCAGCGACGGGGCATCCTCTAATACGCAGTATTTT. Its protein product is CASSDGASSNTQYF.